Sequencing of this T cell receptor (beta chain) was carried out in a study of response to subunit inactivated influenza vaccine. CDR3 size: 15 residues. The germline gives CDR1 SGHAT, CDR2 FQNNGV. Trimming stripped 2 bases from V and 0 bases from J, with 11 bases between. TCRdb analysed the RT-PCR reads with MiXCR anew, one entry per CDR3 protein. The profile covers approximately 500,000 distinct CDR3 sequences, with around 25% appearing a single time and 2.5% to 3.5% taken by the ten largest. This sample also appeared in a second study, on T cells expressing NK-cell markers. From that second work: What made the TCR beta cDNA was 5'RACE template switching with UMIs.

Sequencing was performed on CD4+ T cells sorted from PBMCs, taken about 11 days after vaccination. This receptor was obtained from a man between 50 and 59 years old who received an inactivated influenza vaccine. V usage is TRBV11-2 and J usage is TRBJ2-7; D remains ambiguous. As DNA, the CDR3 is TGTGCCAGCAGCTTACATTTACGATCCTCCTACGAGCAGTACTTC. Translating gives CASSLHLRSSYEQYF.